The clone carrying this T cell receptor (beta chain) was picked up a small number of times. The CDR3 extends over 16 amino acids. CDR1 is MNHEY and CDR2 is SVGAGI in the germline V gene. Trimming took off 3 bases at V and 0 bases at J, with 14 bases between the two ends. The data originate from a study of beta chain features in type 1 diabetes. Looking at the study overall: The examined sorted cells totaled fewer than 110,000,000 across samples.

The sequenced template was cDNA made from the entire isolated RNA. Assay used: immunoSEQ multiplex PCR; TCRdb lists only in-frame clones, some missing. The sample contains 860,000 or so clones, about a sixth of which appear only once. Input material: naive CD4+ T cells from blood. The chain has TRBV6-5 and TRBJ1-1; D is uncertain. The receptor's source is a woman in her late teens or twenties in good health. DNA for the CDR3: TGTGCCAGCAGTTATGGATTTCACAAGATGAACACTGAAGCTTTCTTT. Translation: CASSYGFHKMNTEAFF.